Listed here are 28 T cell receptor beta chains from one sample, sequenced in a study of blood T cell repertoires in COVID-19. Clones were read by immunoSEQ multiplex PCR, and TCRdb kept only the in-frame ones, dropping some. The data show some 100,000 clones, with 80% to 90% seen just once and roughly 5% held by the top ten. The sequenced sample consisted of peripheral blood. These receptors were collected from a human donor in a cohort sampled during active COVID-19.

The chain uses TRBV6-5 and TRBJ2-5; TRBD1 aligns across 9 bases. The better agreement between TRBJ2-7 and the DNA end casts doubt on the J call. Germline CDR1 MNHEY, CDR2 SVGAGI. The CDR3 has 15 residues. CDR3 sequence: CASSYSRTGAYEQYF. The CDR3 DNA follows: TGTGCCAGCAGTTACTCGAGGACAGGGGCCTACGAGCAGTACTTC.

The CDR3 sequence: CARGQGTYGYTF. CDR3 in DNA: TGTGCACGGGGACAGGGAACCTATGGCTACACCTTC. The chain is built from TRBV30 and TRBJ1-2; 9 bases agree with TRBD1. CDR3 size: 12 residues. From germline, CDR1 is GTSNPN and CDR2 SVGIG (reference sequence).

The V gene is TRBV27, the J gene TRBJ2-7; D is unclear. The CDR3 has 13 amino acids. Germline-derived CDR1 and CDR2 are MNHEY and SMNVEV (reference sequence). V lost 7 bases to trimming and J lost 8 bases, with 18 bases between them. This CDR3 reads CASTHSHSSQQYF. Written as DNA, the CDR3 is TGTGCCAGCACCCACAGCCACAGCAGTCAGCAGTACTTC.

The chain links TRBV6-4 to TRBJ2-3; weak D call: TRBD2 (6 bases). This CDR3 contains 14 residues. The ends were cut back, 6 bases at V and 2 bases at J, with 12 bases in the middle. The germline V gene has CDR1 MRHNA and CDR2 SNTAGT. In nucleotides, the CDR3 is TGTGCCAGCAGCGGGGGTCGCGACACAGATACGCAGTATTTT. It codes for CASSGGRDTDTQYF.

This clone was observed once. The chain joins TRBV5-6 to TRBJ2-7; 9 nucleotides match TRBD2. The trim removed 4 bases at V and 3 bases at J, leaving 8 bases unmatched. Germline V lookup: CDR1 SGHDT, CDR2 YYEEEE. The CDR3 extends over 15 amino acids. The CDR3 is CASSRTSERGYEQYF. The CDR3 bases are TGTGCCAGCAGCCGGACTAGCGAAAGGGGCTACGAGCAGTACTTC.

A single count supports this clone. The chain carries TRBV9 and TRBJ1-1; D is ambiguous. This CDR3 contains 11 residues. V gave up 4 bases and J gave up 3 bases, with 4 bases separating them. Germline CDR1 is SGDLS and CDR2 is YYNGEE. The DNA of the CDR3 is TGTGCCAGCAGCCGGGACACTGAAGCTTTCTTT. As protein: CASSRDTEAFF.

The chain links TRBV7-8 to TRBJ2-2; D is unclear. Germline V gene sequence: CDR1 SGHVS, CDR2 FQNEAQ. Deletions cut 6 bases from V and 2 bases from J, with 4 bases between. The CDR3 spans 12 residues. CDR3 region: CASRLNTGELFF. CDR3 sequence (DNA): TGTGCCAGCAGACTAAACACCGGGGAGCTGTTTTTT.

The chain joins TRBV4-1 to TRBJ2-5, with 8 bases that match TRBD1. J gave up 1 base and V 3 bases, and 7 bases lay outside the gene matches. This CDR3 has 16 residues. CDR1 is MGHRA and CDR2 is YSYEKL in the germline V gene. CDR3 sequence reads: CASSQLPGGPQETQYF. The CDR3 DNA reads as TGCGCCAGCAGCCAGCTACCAGGGGGCCCCCAAGAGACCCAGTACTTC.

The genes are TRBV5-6 and TRBJ2-2; 9 nucleotides align to TRBD1. V lost 4 bases, J lost 3 bases, and 4 bases stayed unmatched. From germline, CDR1 is SGHDT and CDR2 YYEEEE. This CDR3 is 15 amino acids long. The CDR3 DNA is TGTGCCAGCAGCCCACAGGGGGCCGACACCGGGGAGCTGTTTTTT. This sequence encodes CASSPQGADTGELFF.

The chain links TRBV11-2 to TRBJ2-3; 7 nucleotides line up with TRBD2. The CDR3 has 15 amino acids. Germline CDR1 is SGHAT and CDR2 is FQNNGV. Losses at the gene ends were 5 bases for V and 7 bases for J; bases not matched to a gene: 12. As DNA, the CDR3 is TGTGCCAGCAGCCCCCCGCGGGAGTCAGGATATACGCAGTATTTT. Translation: CASSPPRESGYTQYF.

V and J are TRBV28 and TRBJ2-7; 7 nucleotides line up with TRBD2. V was clipped by 6 bases and J by 0 bases; unmatched bases: 8. Germline CDR1 reads MDHEN; CDR2 reads SYDVKM. CDR3 length: 15 residues. The CDR3 protein is CASSGRLATSYEQYF. The DNA for the CDR3 is TGTGCCAGCAGCGGCCGACTAGCCACCTCCTACGAGCAGTACTTC.

CDR3: CASNPKLAGYTDTQYF. DNA of the CDR3: TGTGCCAGCAACCCGAAACTAGCGGGCTACACAGATACGCAGTATTTT. The rearrangement joins TRBV7-8 to TRBJ2-3; 9 nucleotides match TRBD2. The CDR3 length is 16 residues. Germline-derived CDR1 and CDR2 are SGHVS and FQNEAQ. The V and J ends lost 7 bases and 2 bases, in that order; junction bases with no gene match: 10. Filled out from reference TRBV7-8 and TRBJ2-3, the complete variable domain reads GAGVSQSPRYKVAKRGQDVALRCDPISGHVSLFWYQQALGQGPEFLTYFQNEAQLDKSGLPSDRFFAERPEGSVSTLKIQRTQQEDSAVYLCASNPKLAGYTDTQYFGPGTRLTVL.

The chain employs TRBV5-4 and TRBJ2-4; TRBD1 agrees at 7 bases. Germline values: CDR1 SGHNT, CDR2 YYREEE (reference sequence). The CDR3 has 15 residues. Trimming at V came to 0 bases and at J to 7 bases, leaving 7 bases not matched to a gene. CDR3 coding DNA: TGTGCCAGCAGCTTGGGAGACAGGGATATTAACATTCAGTACTTC. The encoded protein is CASSLGDRDINIQYF.

The genes are TRBV29-1 and TRBJ2-7; D might be TRBD2 (6 bases). Germline values: CDR1 SQVTM, CDR2 ANQGSEA. The CDR3 length is 16 residues. Trimming left V 0 bases short and J 2 bases short, with 17 bases between. CDR3: CSVEERVGTVPYEQYF. The CDR3 bases are TGCAGCGTTGAAGAACGTGTAGGGACTGTTCCCTACGAGCAGTACTTC.

The chain joins TRBV6-5 to TRBJ1-3; D ambiguous. The CDR3 length is 12 residues. V was cut by 6 bases and J by 4 bases, with 7 bases left in between. CDR1 MNHEY and CDR2 SVGAGI come from the germline V gene. CDR3 nucleotide sequence: TGTGCCAGCAGGTTATCCGGAAACACCATATATTTT. The encoded protein is CASRLSGNTIYF.

The DNA of the CDR3 is TGTGCCAGCAGCCAAGACAGGGGAGATCAGCCCCAGCATTTT. Translating gives CASSQDRGDQPQHF. The V call is TRBV7-9, the J call TRBJ1-5, with 8 positions matching TRBD1. V lost 5 bases, J lost 5 bases, and 5 bases stayed unmatched. The CDR3 has 14 residues. The V gene's germline CDR1 is SEHNR and CDR2 FQNEAQ (reference sequence). Complete variable domain (other parts from reference TRBV7-9 and TRBJ1-5): DTGVSQNPRHKITKRGQNVTFRCDPISEHNRLYWYRQTLGQGPEFLTYFQNEAQLEKSRLLSDRFSAERPKGSFSTLEIQRTEQGDSAMYLCASSQDRGDQPQHFGDGTRLSIL.

As DNA, the CDR3 is TGTGCCAGCAGCGTACGAGCGGGGTCGTCCTACGAGCAGTACTTC. This translates into CASSVRAGSSYEQYF. J is TRBJ2-7 and V is TRBV7-6; 7 bases are shared with TRBD2. The V gene end was trimmed by 5 bases and the J gene end by 1 base; junction bases not matched to a gene: 8. Germline V gene data show CDR1 as SGHVS and CDR2 as FNYEAQ. The length of the CDR3 is 15 residues.

This chain links TRBV5-5 with TRBJ2-2; tentatively, D is TRBD2 (5 bases). Trimming took 2 bases from V and 0 from J, leaving 14 bases between them. The CDR3 loop spans 17 amino acids. Germline assignment: CDR1 SGHKS and CDR2 YYEKEE (reference sequence). The chain's CDR3 is CASSFGWRATNTGELFF. The CDR3 nucleotides are TGTGCCAGCAGCTTTGGGTGGCGGGCTACGAACACCGGGGAGCTGTTTTTT.

This chain links TRBV7-9 with TRBJ1-1; D gene ambiguous. Germline V gene sequence: CDR1 SEHNR, CDR2 FQNEAQ (reference sequence). Trimming removed 4 bases from V and 4 bases from J, with 19 bases in between. CDR3 length: 16 residues. This CDR3 reads CASSSFPVEGGTEAFF. CDR3 coding DNA: TGTGCCAGCAGCTCCTTTCCCGTGGAGGGCGGCACTGAAGCTTTCTTT.

This CDR3 reads CASSLATGDHYGYTF. CDR3 nucleotides: TGTGCCAGCAGCTTAGCGACAGGGGATCACTATGGCTACACCTTC. The chain employs TRBV7-8 and TRBJ1-2, with 8 bases fitting TRBD1. The V gene's germline CDR1 is SGHVS and CDR2 FQNEAQ. There are 15 residues in the CDR3. V shed 0 bases, J shed 3 bases, and the junction held 3 bases outside the gene matches.

The CDR3 sequence is CASSPGQGVAETQYF. The CDR3 region has the DNA TGTGCCAGCAGCCCGGGACAGGGGGTGGCGGAGACCCAGTACTTC. The V and J genes are TRBV5-4 and TRBJ2-5, with 11 nucleotides matching TRBD1. CDR3 length: 15 amino acids. Trimming took 4 bases from V and 5 from J; bases not matched to a gene: 7. The germline V gene has CDR1 SGHNT and CDR2 YYREEE (reference sequence). Filled out from reference TRBV5-4 and TRBJ2-5, the complete variable domain reads ETGVTQSPTHLIKTRGQQVTLRCSSQSGHNTVSWYQQALGQGPQFIFQYYREEENGRGNFPPRFSGLQFPNYSSELNVNALELDDSALYLCASSPGQGVAETQYFGPGTRLLVL.

The rearrangement uses TRBV6-6 and TRBJ2-3; 11 nucleotides agree with TRBD1. The CDR3 is 16 amino acids. The V segment lost 5 bases and the J segment 4 bases; nucleotides outside the gene matches: 8. Germline CDR1 MNHNY, CDR2 SVGAGI (reference sequence). CDR3: CASSPGTGGFSDTQYF. CDR3 DNA sequence: TGTGCCAGCAGTCCCGGGACAGGGGGATTTTCAGATACGCAGTATTTT.

This clone came up once. The genes are TRBV7-2 and TRBJ1-2; TRBD1 aligns across 8 bases. Germline trimming cut 5 bases from V and 2 bases from J; bases unmatched to any gene: 7. Germline assignment: CDR1 SGHTA and CDR2 FQGNSA. The CDR3 has 15 residues. CDR3 DNA sequence: TGTGCCAGCAGCGATAGGACAGGGACCAACTATGGCTACACCTTC. The encoded protein is CASSDRTGTNYGYTF.

The rearrangement joins TRBV3-1 (or the pseudogene TRBV3-2) to TRBJ2-6, with a possible D match to TRBD2 (6 bases). The ends were cut back, 1 base at V and 4 bases at J, with 17 bases in the middle. Germline CDR1 LGHDT, CDR2 YNNKEL (reference sequence). The CDR3 contains 18 residues. The CDR3 DNA reads TGTGCCAGCAGCCAAGCCGGGGGAATTGGCCCCGGGGCCAACGTCCTGACTTTC. Translated, it gives CASSQAGGIGPGANVLTF.

The CDR3 loop reads CASSTGTGGGQPQHF. The CDR3 region has the DNA TGTGCCAGTAGTACCGGGACAGGGGGTGGACAGCCCCAGCATTTT. The chain joins TRBV19 to TRBJ1-5; 11 bases fit TRBD1. V shed 4 bases, J shed 7 bases, and the junction held 6 bases outside the gene matches. Germline V gene sequence: CDR1 LNHDA, CDR2 SQIVND (reference sequence). This CDR3 region has 15 residues.

This clone occurred once. The chain combines TRBV5-1 with TRBJ2-7; D gene uncertain. The CDR3 totals 19 residues. V lost 0 bases and J 3 bases, leaving 25 bases between the germline ends. The V gene's germline CDR1 is SGHRS and CDR2 YFSETQ. DNA for the CDR3: TGCGCCAGCAGCTTGGCCCGTAGGCGGAGCCGACCTAAATACTACGAGCAGTACTTC. Protein sequence: CASSLARRRSRPKYYEQYF.

The chain couples TRBV28 to TRBJ1-5; 7 bases match TRBD1. CDR1 is MDHEN and CDR2 is SYDVKM in the germline V gene. The CDR3 totals 13 residues. V shed 6 bases and J 4 bases; nucleotides not matched to a gene: 3. The CDR3 DNA is TGTGCCAGCAGCTTGGACAGGAATCAGCCCCAGCATTTT. Translated, it gives CASSLDRNQPQHF.

The chain joins TRBV18 to TRBJ1-4; 9 bases align to TRBD1. Trimming at V came to 1 base and at J to 8 bases, leaving 5 bases not matched to a gene. CDR1 and CDR2 from the germline V gene are KGHSH and LQKENI. This CDR3 spans 15 amino acids. DNA of the CDR3: TGTGCCAGCTCACCACGGGACAGGGCGGGGGAAAAACTGTTTTTT. Its protein product is CASSPRDRAGEKLFF.